The entry below describes one TCR beta chain. The antigen is not known. The CDR3 length is 14 residues. Germline CDR1 reads MDHEN; CDR2 reads SYDVKM. V was clipped by 5 bases and J by 4 bases, with 14 bases between them. These data belong to a study of T cell responses to AZD1222 COVID-19 vaccine. Points from the study as a whole: Sampling captured repertoires only after the peak T cell response. White British people made up most donors, females outnumbered males, and clonal diversity was possibly underestimated.

Sequencing was performed with immunoSEQ multiplex PCR; in TCRdb, only in-frame clones are kept and a portion is missing. The data show tens of thousands of clones, around nine tenths seen once. The V call is TRBV28, the J call TRBJ1-2; D unclear. This clonotype was sampled from an adult in good health. This material consisted of peripheral blood, taken on day 0 of AZD1222 vaccination. DNA for the CDR3: TGTGCCAGCAGTCCCGTCGACAAGTCCTATGGCTACACCTTC. Translated: CASSPVDKSYGYTF.